Listed below are T cell receptor beta chains from one sample, sequenced in a study of blood T cells in healthy people across ages. MiXCR was run by TCRdb on the 5' RACE reads, yielding one entry per CDR3 protein. The sample includes hundreds of thousands of distinct CDR3 sequences, 44% of them seen just once. Sequenced: blood. Receptors originate from a man aged 55 to 70 in good health. CDR3s include the opening cysteine and the closing phenylalanine or tryptophan. Each record gives: V gene, D gene, J gene, clone size, CDR3 DNA, CDR3 protein. D genes are given only for firm matches. The size field is filled for only some rows; it gives once, few, many or a size class.

V gene: TRBV7-9
D gene: TRBD1
J gene: TRBJ2-3
clone size: few
CDR3 DNA: TGTGCCAGCAGCATCAACAGGGGTGGGGGAGATACGCAGTATTTT
CDR3 protein: CASSINRGGGDTQYF

V gene: TRBV20-1
D gene: TRBD2
J gene: TRBJ2-5
clone size: few
CDR3 DNA: TGCAGTGCTACAGCGCGACTAGCGTTGGAGACCCAGTACTTC
CDR3 protein: CSATARLALETQYF

V gene: TRBV25-1
D gene: TRBD2
J gene: TRBJ2-1
clone size: -
CDR3 DNA: TGTGCCAGCAGTCTAGCGGGCCAAGAGACCCAGTTCTTC
CDR3 protein: CASSLAGQETQFF

V gene: TRBV7-9
D gene: TRBD1
J gene: TRBJ1-2
clone size: few
CDR3 DNA: TGTGCCAGCAGCTCACAGGGGGTAGACTATGGCTACACCTTC
CDR3 protein: CASSSQGVDYGYTF

V gene: TRBV24-1
D gene: -
J gene: TRBJ2-1
clone size: -
CDR3 DNA: TGTGCCACCAGTGGGGGATCATCCTACAATGAGCAGTTCTTC
CDR3 protein: CATSGGSSYNEQFF

V gene: TRBV7-9
D gene: TRBD2
J gene: TRBJ2-3
clone size: -
CDR3 DNA: TGTGCCAGCAGCACCGGGACTAGTGCGGATACGCAGTATTTT
CDR3 protein: CASSTGTSADTQYF

V gene: TRBV6-1
D gene: -
J gene: TRBJ2-7
clone size: -
CDR3 DNA: TGTGCCAGCAGTGAAGGGGCAACCGGGGCCTACGAGCAGTACTTC
CDR3 protein: CASSEGATGAYEQYF

V gene: TRBV20-1
D gene: -
J gene: TRBJ2-6
clone size: -
CDR3 DNA: TGCAGTTCTTCGAACGGAGGGGGCGCTTGGTCTGGGGCCAACGTCCTGACTTTC
CDR3 protein: CSSSNGGGAWSGANVLTF

V gene: TRBV6-1
D gene: TRBD2
J gene: TRBJ2-5
clone size: once
CDR3 DNA: TGTGCCACGGGACTAGGAGGGCAGACCCAGTACTTC
CDR3 protein: CATGLGGQTQYF

V gene: TRBV15
D gene: -
J gene: TRBJ2-5
clone size: once
CDR3 DNA: TGTGCCACCAGCTCGACGGTGGGTCGTGAGCAGTACTTC
CDR3 protein: CATSSTVGREQYF

V gene: TRBV12-3/TRBV12-4
D gene: TRBD1
J gene: TRBJ2-3
clone size: -
CDR3 DNA: TGTGCCAGCAGTTTGGGACAGGGTATAGATACGCAGTATTTT
CDR3 protein: CASSLGQGIDTQYF

V gene: TRBV10-3
D gene: TRBD1
J gene: TRBJ2-7
clone size: -
CDR3 DNA: TGTGCCATCAATTCGGGACAGGGCAGGAACGAGCAGTACTTC
CDR3 protein: CAINSGQGRNEQYF

V gene: TRBV20-1
D gene: -
J gene: TRBJ2-5
clone size: -
CDR3 DNA: TGCAGTGCCCTGGACAGAGCGCGGGGGGAGACCCAGTACTTC
CDR3 protein: CSALDRARGETQYF

V gene: TRBV6-6
D gene: -
J gene: TRBJ1-6
clone size: few
CDR3 DNA: TGTGCCAGCAGTTACCCTTCGAGCCAAAGGAACTCACCCCTCCACTTT
CDR3 protein: CASSYPSSQRNSPLHF

V gene: TRBV20-1
D gene: -
J gene: TRBJ1-2
clone size: few
CDR3 DNA: TGCAGTGCTAGTCGGGGTTCCTTTAACTATGGCTACACCTTC
CDR3 protein: CSASRGSFNYGYTF

V gene: TRBV5-1
D gene: -
J gene: TRBJ2-1
clone size: -
CDR3 DNA: TGCGCCAGCAGCTTGGTAGCCAGGGCCTACAATGAGCAGTTCTTC
CDR3 protein: CASSLVARAYNEQFF

V gene: TRBV24-1
D gene: -
J gene: TRBJ2-1
clone size: once
CDR3 DNA: TGTGCCACCAGTGACTCCGGGACACGGGCAACTGAGCAGTTCTTC
CDR3 protein: CATSDSGTRATEQFF

V gene: TRBV4-3
D gene: TRBD2
J gene: TRBJ2-1
clone size: -
CDR3 DNA: TGCGCCAGCAGCCAAGACGGGAGGGCCGCAAATGAGCAGTTCTTC
CDR3 protein: CASSQDGRAANEQFF

V gene: TRBV7-2
D gene: -
J gene: TRBJ1-1
clone size: -
CDR3 DNA: TGTGCCAGCAGCTTAGAGGGCAGGGGCACTGAAGCTTTCTTT
CDR3 protein: CASSLEGRGTEAFF

V gene: TRBV3-1
D gene: TRBD1
J gene: TRBJ1-2
clone size: -
CDR3 DNA: TGTGCCAGCAGCCCTAACCTCGGGACAGGGGGCTTGTTAGGACTGCGCTACACCTTC
CDR3 protein: CASSPNLGTGGLLGLRYTF

V gene: TRBV5-5
D gene: -
J gene: TRBJ1-5
clone size: -
CDR3 DNA: TGTGCCAGCAGCTATCTCGACAGCACAAATCAGCCCCAGCATTTT
CDR3 protein: CASSYLDSTNQPQHF

V gene: TRBV27
D gene: TRBD1
J gene: TRBJ1-1
clone size: -
CDR3 DNA: TGTGCCAGCAGTCGCCCTGACAGGGACACTGAAGCTTTCTTT
CDR3 protein: CASSRPDRDTEAFF

V gene: TRBV28
D gene: -
J gene: TRBJ2-1
clone size: -
CDR3 DNA: TGTGCCAGCAGCTACAGGGCGAATGAGCAGTTCTTC
CDR3 protein: CASSYRANEQFF

V gene: TRBV5-1
D gene: TRBD1
J gene: TRBJ2-1
clone size: -
CDR3 DNA: TGCGCCAGCAGCTTAACAGGGGAGTCTGACTACAATGAGCAGTTCTTC
CDR3 protein: CASSLTGESDYNEQFF

V gene: TRBV13
D gene: -
J gene: TRBJ2-5
clone size: once
CDR3 DNA: TGTGCCAGCAGCTTAGAGAGGGGGTCCCTTGAGGAGCAGTACTTC
CDR3 protein: CASSLERGSLEEQYF

V gene: TRBV6-2/TRBV6-3
D gene: TRBD1
J gene: TRBJ1-2
clone size: -
CDR3 DNA: TGTGCCAGCAGGACCACGGGACAGAACTATGGCTACACCTTC
CDR3 protein: CASRTTGQNYGYTF

V gene: TRBV29-1
D gene: TRBD1
J gene: TRBJ1-4
clone size: -
CDR3 DNA: TGCAGCGTTGGAGCAGGGGGTGAAAAACTGTTTTTT
CDR3 protein: CSVGAGGEKLFF

V gene: TRBV24-1
D gene: -
J gene: TRBJ2-3
clone size: -
CDR3 DNA: TGTGCCACCAGTAGACAGGCGGATCGCACAGATACGCAGTATTTT
CDR3 protein: CATSRQADRTDTQYF

V gene: TRBV6-1
D gene: -
J gene: TRBJ2-4
clone size: -
CDR3 DNA: TGTGCCAGCAGGGGGTTCTTTTCTTTTGGCAAAAACATTCAGTACTTC
CDR3 protein: CASRGFFSFGKNIQYF

V gene: TRBV10-3
D gene: TRBD1
J gene: TRBJ2-3
clone size: few
CDR3 DNA: TGTGCCATCAGTGAGAGACAGGGCGGCACAGATACGCAGTATTTT
CDR3 protein: CAISERQGGTDTQYF

V gene: TRBV10-2
D gene: -
J gene: TRBJ2-7
clone size: -
CDR3 DNA: TGCGCCAGCAGTGAATCGGGCTCTAGAGGGAACTACAATGAGCAGTACTTC
CDR3 protein: CASSESGSRGNYNEQYF

V gene: TRBV7-9
D gene: TRBD1
J gene: TRBJ2-1
clone size: -
CDR3 DNA: TGTGCCAGCAGCGGAGACAGGGGCTACAATGAGCAGTTCTTC
CDR3 protein: CASSGDRGYNEQFF

V gene: TRBV6-2/TRBV6-3
D gene: -
J gene: TRBJ1-2
clone size: -
CDR3 DNA: TGTGCCAGCACCAAGACGGCTAACTATGGCTACACCTTC
CDR3 protein: CASTKTANYGYTF

V gene: TRBV7-9
D gene: -
J gene: TRBJ1-1
clone size: -
CDR3 DNA: TGTGCCAGCAGCTTAATGAGGGACTGGAGGCCCTATGAAGCTTTCTTT
CDR3 protein: CASSLMRDWRPYEAFF

V gene: TRBV7-9
D gene: -
J gene: TRBJ2-1
clone size: -
CDR3 DNA: TGTGCCAGCAGCATCGGTTACAATGAGCAGTTCTTC
CDR3 protein: CASSIGYNEQFF

V gene: TRBV5-1
D gene: -
J gene: TRBJ1-5
clone size: -
CDR3 DNA: TGCGCCAGCAGCTTGGACCCAGGGGAGTTTCAGCCCCAGCATTTT
CDR3 protein: CASSLDPGEFQPQHF

V gene: TRBV29-1
D gene: TRBD1
J gene: TRBJ1-6
clone size: few
CDR3 DNA: TGCAGCGTCGCGGAAAAAGGGACAGACTCACCCCTCCACTTT
CDR3 protein: CSVAEKGTDSPLHF

V gene: TRBV5-1
D gene: TRBD1
J gene: TRBJ2-7
clone size: few
CDR3 DNA: TGCGCCAGCAGCTTGGCCAAGGATATCGGGACAGGGACCTACGAGCAGTACTTC
CDR3 protein: CASSLAKDIGTGTYEQYF

V gene: TRBV7-9
D gene: -
J gene: TRBJ2-3
clone size: -
CDR3 DNA: TGTGCCAGCAGCGCCTCGGTCTTTTCCACAGATACGCAGTATTTT
CDR3 protein: CASSASVFSTDTQYF